This TCR beta chain was found in a study of blood T cell repertoires in COVID-19. In the study overall: Samples taken during acute and convalescent COVID-19 were collected in the United States, Italy and Spain.

Methods used by the authors: Nucleated cell number was recorded as an estimate derived from reference gene primer amplification. Sequencing used immunoSEQ multiplex PCR; TCRdb keeps in-frame clones, though not all of them. V and J calls and clone size are those listed in that table; D and trimming were worked out from the DNA. This sample has approximately 190,000 clones; 75% to 95% occur once, and the top ten carry roughly 0.56%. Germline V CDR1 and CDR2: SGDLS, YYNGEE. The CDR3 sequence is 13 residues long. V was pared by 4 bases and J by 5 bases, with 13 bases between. The V gene is TRBV9, the J gene TRBJ2-7, with TRBD2 as a possible D gene (6 bases). This TCR was recovered from a man in his forties or fifties with acute or convalescent COVID-19. The source material was peripheral blood. CDR3 nucleotides: TGTGCCAGCAGCATTGGACTAAACAACGAGCAGTACTTC. Protein product: CASSIGLNNEQYF.